The clone carrying this TCR beta chain was picked up a small number of times. TCRdb re-analysed the RT-PCR reads in MiXCR, keeping a single row per CDR3 protein. The sample lists hundreds of thousands of distinct CDR3 sequences, approximately 15% occurring once. The CDR3 totals 16 residues. The germline CDR1 and CDR2 sequences are MNHEY and SVGAGI. The V and J ends lost 4 bases and 3 bases respectively, with 19 bases between them. The sequencing input was memory CD4+ T cells from blood. The chain combines TRBV6-5 with TRBJ2-7; TRBD2 might be the D (5 bases). The sequence derives from a female donor in good health, serving as a healthy control. The CDR3 region is CASSSRGRGNLYEQYF. The CDR3, as DNA: TGTGCCAGCAGTTCCCGAGGGCGAGGTAATCTCTACGAGCAGTACTTC.